These 30 T cell receptor beta chains were sequenced from one sample in a study of blood T cell repertoires in COVID-19. The assay was immunoSEQ multiplex PCR, and TCRdb's table has in-frame clones only and misses some. Here the sample spans roughly 77,000 clones, approximately 80% being singletons. Material: peripheral blood. The source is a woman in her 70s with acute or convalescent COVID-19.

Regarding this clone: The same CDR3 can be traced to other DNA sequences in this sample. The chain has TRBV19 and TRBJ1-1; TRBD1 aligns across 7 bases. The CDR3 is made up of 12 amino acids. The ends lost 5 bases at V and 6 bases at J; junction bases unmatched: 3. The germline V gene has CDR1 LNHDA and CDR2 SQIVND (reference sequence). The DNA of the CDR3 is TGTGCCAGTAGTCCAGGGACAGCTGAAGCTTTCTTT. This encodes CASSPGTAEAFF. The whole variable domain, filled in from reference TRBV19 and TRBJ1-1, reads DGGITQSPKYLFRKEGQNVTLSCEQNLNHDAMYWYRQDPGQGLRLIYYSQIVNDFQKGDIAEGYSVSREKKESFPLTVTSAQKNPTAFYLCASSPGTAEAFFGQGTRLTVV.

V gene TRBV5-8 combines with J gene TRBJ1-2, with 8 bases lining up with TRBD1. CDR3 length: 14 residues. V was pared by 0 bases and J by 8 bases, with 6 bases of the junction left unmatched. The germline gives CDR1 SGHTS, CDR2 YDEGEE. The CDR3 here is CASSLARGLRGYTF. In DNA form, the CDR3 reads TGTGCCAGCAGCTTGGCCAGGGGGCTCCGGGGCTACACCTTC.

The V gene is TRBV5-5, the J gene TRBJ1-1; D possibly corresponds to TRBD1 (5 bases). Germline CDR1 SGHKS, CDR2 YYEKEE (reference sequence). V was shortened by 0 bases and J by 6 bases, with 15 bases between the two germline ends. The CDR3 covers 15 residues. CDR3 sequence reads: CASSLGAGSVPEAFF. The CDR3 DNA reads TGTGCCAGCAGCTTGGGGGCAGGGTCAGTGCCTGAAGCTTTCTTT.

The J gene is TRBJ1-6, the V gene TRBV27; weak D call: TRBD1 (5 bases). The germline V gene encodes CDR1 MNHEY and CDR2 SMNVEV (reference sequence). V was trimmed by 1 base and J by 6 bases, leaving 13 bases between them. This CDR3 is built from 16 residues. The CDR3 protein is CASSLYQGVGNSPLHF. The CDR3 DNA reads as TGTGCCAGCAGTTTATATCAGGGTGTAGGTAATTCACCCCTCCACTTT.

This clone has a single count. The chain joins TRBV19 to TRBJ2-3; possibly TRBD1 for D (7 bases). With 3 bases removed from V and 4 bases from J, the gap between germline ends came to 14 bases. CDR3 length: 15 residues. Per germline, CDR1 LNHDA and CDR2 SQIVND (reference sequence). The CDR3 protein is CASSIEGQRADTQYF. CDR3 in DNA: TGTGCCAGTAGTATCGAGGGACAGCGGGCAGATACGCAGTATTTT.

The count of this clone is one. The chain couples TRBV2 to TRBJ2-3; tentatively, D is TRBD1 (5 bases). This CDR3 has 15 amino acids. Germline lookup yields CDR1 SNHLY and CDR2 FYNNEI. V lost 10 bases and J 2 bases, leaving 19 bases between the germline ends. The CDR3 coding sequence is TGTGCCACCGCCGTTGGGGCTCAACACACAGATACGCAGTATTTT. It encodes CATAVGAQHTDTQYF.

This clone was observed once. This sequence joins TRBV29-1 and TRBJ2-2, with unresolved D. From germline, CDR1 is SQVTM and CDR2 ANQGSEA. CDR3 length: 12 residues. V lost 6 bases and J lost 4, with 9 bases in between. CDR3 in amino acids: CSVSGRTGELFF. DNA for the CDR3: TGCAGCGTCTCAGGTCGCACCGGGGAGCTGTTTTTT.

This sequence joins TRBV5-1 and TRBJ1-1; D may be TRBD1 (5 bases). Trimming stripped 2 bases from V and 3 bases from J, with 11 bases between. The germline gives CDR1 SGHRS, CDR2 YFSETQ. This CDR3 is built from 14 residues. This CDR3 is CASSFRGRDTEAFF. CDR3 bases: TGCGCCAGCAGCTTCCGGGGGAGGGACACTGAAGCTTTCTTT.

The gene calls are TRBV5-1 and TRBJ1-4, with 8 bases fitting TRBD1. With 4 bases clipped from V and 2 bases from J, the junction kept 10 bases outside the gene matches. This CDR3 is built from 17 residues. The V gene's germline CDR1 is SGHRS and CDR2 YFSETQ. The CDR3 nucleotides are TGCGCCAGCAGCCCCGGACAGGGAATAGGGACTAATGAAAAACTGTTTTTT. Translating it yields CASSPGQGIGTNEKLFF.

Note on this clone: One end of the junction varies from germline; a read error may be responsible. The chain carries TRBV7-3 and TRBJ1-3, with TRBD1 as a possible D gene (5 bases). This CDR3 contains 15 residues. CDR1 SGHTA and CDR2 FQGTGA come from the germline V gene. This CDR3 reads CASSAQPGSGTTIYF. Here the CDR3 DNA reads TGTGCCAGCAGCGCCCAACCAGGGTCTGGAACCACCATATATTTT.

The chain has TRBV7-8 and TRBJ1-2; 8 nucleotides align to TRBD1. This CDR3 is 14 amino acids long. Germline trimming cut 5 bases from V and 3 bases from J; bases unmatched to any gene: 5. Germline CDR1 reads SGHVS; CDR2 reads FQNEAQ. Written as DNA, the CDR3 is TGTGCCAGCAGCGTGGGACAGGCTGACTATGGCTACACCTTC. Amino acids: CASSVGQADYGYTF.

This clone was detected only once. The chain links TRBV7-3 to TRBJ2-6; D ambiguous. V was trimmed by 5 bases and J by 4 bases, leaving 12 bases between them. Germline lookup yields CDR1 SGHTA and CDR2 FQGTGA. The CDR3 is 15 residues long. The DNA of the CDR3 is TGTGCCAGCAGCCCTGCCATAGCCGGGGCCAACGTCCTGACTTTC. It translates to CASSPAIAGANVLTF.

The chain employs TRBV7-2 and TRBJ2-7; a weak D match, TRBD2 (5 bases). The CDR3 totals 14 residues. CDR1 is SGHTA, CDR2 FQGNSA, per germline. Trimming took 1 base from V and 2 from J, leaving 9 bases between them. CDR3 residues: CASSLGGRPYEQYF. CDR3 sequence (DNA): TGTGCCAGCAGCTTAGGAGGGAGACCCTACGAGCAGTACTTC. Filled out from reference TRBV7-2 and TRBJ2-7, the complete variable domain reads GAGVSQSPSNKVTEKGKDVELRCDPISGHTALYWYRQSLGQGLEFLIYFQGNSAPDKSGLPSDRFSAERTGGSVSTLTIQRTQQEDSAVYLCASSLGGRPYEQYFGPGTRLTVT.

The chain couples TRBV7-2 to TRBJ2-5; the match to TRBD2 covers 8 bases. The germline CDR1 and CDR2 sequences are SGHTA and FQGNSA. The CDR3 has 16 residues. With 2 bases clipped from V and 4 bases from J, the junction kept 9 bases outside the gene matches. This chain's CDR3 is CASSLFPRGVGETQYF. CDR3 nucleotide sequence: TGTGCCAGCAGCTTATTCCCGCGGGGGGTTGGAGAGACCCAGTACTTC.

The V and J genes are TRBV7-8 and TRBJ2-7; perhaps TRBD2 as D (6 bases). This CDR3 region has 15 residues. With 0 bases removed from V and 1 base from J, the gap between germline ends came to 10 bases. CDR1 and CDR2 (germline): SGHVS, FQNEAQ. The CDR3 region has the DNA TGTGCCAGCAGCTTAGCCGGGGGACGTTCCTACGAGCAGTACTTC. Its translation is CASSLAGGRSYEQYF.

The chain uses TRBV5-4 and TRBJ1-2; 7 nucleotides agree with TRBD1. J was trimmed by 5 bases and V by 4 bases; bases with no gene match: 5. The CDR3 sequence is 13 residues long. Germline assignment: CDR1 SGHNT and CDR2 YYREEE (reference sequence). The CDR3 protein is CASSTETGYGYTF. The DNA for the CDR3 is TGTGCCAGCAGCACAGAGACAGGGTATGGCTACACCTTC.

This chain joins TRBV4-3 and TRBJ2-7, with 9 bases aligning to TRBD1. The germline V gene encodes CDR1 LGHNA and CDR2 YSLEER. Germline trimming cut 1 base from V and 2 bases from J; bases unmatched to any gene: 3. This CDR3 is built from 15 residues. Here the CDR3 DNA reads TGCGCCAGCAGCCAAGCTGGACAGGGGACCTACGAGCAGTACTTC. Translation: CASSQAGQGTYEQYF.

The chain uses TRBV2 and TRBJ2-3; 7 bases line up with TRBD1. CDR3 size: 15 residues. Per germline, CDR1 SNHLY and CDR2 FYNNEI. V shed 4 bases, J shed 0 bases, and the junction held 4 bases outside the gene matches. CDR3 residues: CASSVDRASTDTQYF. CDR3 nucleotides: TGTGCCAGCAGTGTCGACAGGGCTAGCACAGATACGCAGTATTTT.

DNA of the CDR3: TGCGCCAGCAGCTTGGAACCGGGTATCTATGGCTACACCTTC. Amino acids: CASSLEPGIYGYTF. V usage is TRBV5-1 and J usage is TRBJ1-2; D ambiguous. CDR3 length equals 14 residues. V was trimmed by 0 bases and J by 4 bases, leaving 10 bases between them. Germline values: CDR1 SGHRS, CDR2 YFSETQ.

V is TRBV11-2 and J is TRBJ2-5; the D gene is possibly TRBD1 (5 bases). Germline values: CDR1 SGHAT, CDR2 FQNNGV. The CDR3 sequence is 12 residues long. V shed 3 bases and J shed 7 bases, with 9 bases lying between them. The CDR3 spells CASSLGHGTQYF. The CDR3 DNA is TGTGCCAGCAGCTTGGGGCACGGGACCCAGTACTTC.

A few counts support this clone. The chain couples TRBV9 to TRBJ1-5, with 7 bases matching TRBD1. The CDR3 spans 15 residues. With 4 bases clipped from V and 2 bases from J, the junction kept 6 bases outside the gene matches. The germline CDR1 and CDR2 sequences are SGDLS and YYNGEE. The CDR3 DNA follows: TGTGCCAGCAGCACAGGGGACGTAGGCAATCAGCCCCAGCATTTT. Its protein product is CASSTGDVGNQPQHF.

V gene TRBV12-5 combines with J gene TRBJ1-3, with 7 nucleotides matching TRBD1. The CDR3 length is 13 residues. CDR1 and CDR2 from the germline V gene are LGHNT and FRNRAP. V lost 6 bases and J lost 4; bases outside the gene matches: 3. The CDR3 sequence: CASGQGLGNTIYF. In DNA, the CDR3 is TGTGCTAGTGGACAGGGGCTCGGAAACACCATATATTTT.

This chain connects TRBV4-1 to TRBJ1-1; 10 bases map to TRBD1. Germline assignment: CDR1 MGHRA and CDR2 YSYEKL. CDR3 length: 13 residues. J was trimmed by 6 bases and V by 4 bases; bases with no gene match: 2. The CDR3, as DNA: TGCGCCAGCAGCCTTGGACAGGGGGCTGAAGCTTTCTTT. Translation gives CASSLGQGAEAFF.

The chain employs TRBV7-2 and TRBJ2-7; D might be TRBD1 (6 bases). Trimming cost V 5 bases and J 4 bases, with 12 bases left between them. Germline CDR1 is SGHTA and CDR2 is FQGNSA. CDR3 size: 13 residues. The CDR3, as DNA: TGTGCCAGCAGCCCACTAACAGGGTACGAGCAGTACTTC. Encoded protein: CASSPLTGYEQYF. Combining the CDR3 with reference TRBV7-2 and TRBJ2-7 gives the whole variable domain GAGVSQSPSNKVTEKGKDVELRCDPISGHTALYWYRQSLGQGLEFLIYFQGNSAPDKSGLPSDRFSAERTGGSVSTLTIQRTQQEDSAVYLCASSPLTGYEQYFGPGTRLTVT.

CDR3 sequence reads: CASSIRRGETQYF. In nucleotides, the CDR3 is TGTGCCAGCTCAATTAGACGGGGAGAGACCCAGTACTTC. This chain connects TRBV18 to TRBJ2-5; tentative D call: TRBD2 (5 bases). Trimming pared 5 bases from V and 4 bases from J, leaving 11 bases between. Germline V lookup: CDR1 KGHSH, CDR2 LQKENI. The CDR3 has 13 amino acids.

The chain couples TRBV20-1 to TRBJ2-3, with D tentatively TRBD2 (6 bases). Trimming pared 6 bases from V and 6 bases from J, leaving 16 bases between. The CDR3 spans 13 residues. Germline CDR1 DFQATT, CDR2 SNEGSKA (reference sequence). CDR3 nucleotide sequence: TGCAGTGCCAGTGGACGTCGGGGGGATACGCAGTATTTT. Translation: CSASGRRGDTQYF.

CDR3 nucleotide sequence: TGCGCCAGCAGGCCCCAGGGGGCTAGTGGAAACACCATATATTTT. As protein: CASRPQGASGNTIYF. The chain combines TRBV5-1 with TRBJ1-3, with 8 nucleotides matching TRBD1. The germline V gene encodes CDR1 SGHRS and CDR2 YFSETQ. V lost 5 bases and J lost 3; bases outside the gene matches: 7. The CDR3 is 15 residues long.

The rearrangement joins TRBV9 to TRBJ2-3, with 9 bases that match TRBD2. There are 15 residues in the CDR3. Germline trimming cut 0 bases from V and 6 bases from J; bases unmatched to any gene: 5. Germline CDR1 is SGDLS and CDR2 is YYNGEE. In nucleotides, the CDR3 is TGTGCCAGCAGCGTAGGCGGGGGGGCCCTGGATACGCAGTATTTT. This translates into CASSVGGGALDTQYF.

CDR3 DNA sequence: TGTGCCAGCAGCAAACGCCGGGACAGTAGATCACCCCTCCACTTT. Its translation is CASSKRRDSRSPLHF. This chain connects TRBV21-1 to TRBJ1-6; TRBD1, as called in the table, went unchecked against the DNA. TRBV21-1 is labeled a pseudogene. The CDR3 contains 15 residues.

This chain links TRBV3-1 (or the pseudogene TRBV3-2) with TRBJ2-3; D is undetermined. The germline CDR1 and CDR2 sequences are LGHDT and YNNKEL (reference sequence). Trimming removed 2 bases at V and 1 base at J, with 7 bases between. The CDR3 loop spans 14 amino acids. The CDR3 DNA reads as TGTGCCAGCAGCCAAAGAGGTGGCACAGATACGCAGTATTTT. It translates to CASSQRGGTDTQYF.